Detailed here is one T cell receptor (beta chain). This specimen comes from a study of cytomegalovirus exposure and HLA in healthy donors. The length of the CDR3 is 13 residues. Looked up from germline, CDR1 is MDHEN and CDR2 is SYDVKM. Trimming stripped 0 bases from V and 4 bases from J, with 6 bases between. The PCR employed 60 Vbeta primers together with 13 Jbeta primers. TCRdb keeps only in-frame clones here, not all; method: immunoSEQ multiplex PCR. The sample carries roughly 100,000 clones, 70% to 80% recorded once. The chain combines TRBV28 with TRBJ2-5; D possibly corresponds to TRBD2 (6 bases). The receptor's source is a young man in good health and CMV-seropositive. The sequencing input was PBMCs. CDR3 residues: CASSLWGLETQYF. DNA of the CDR3: TGTGCCAGCAGTTTATGGGGACTAGAGACCCAGTACTTC.